This is a list of T cell receptor beta chains from one sample in a study of low-dose radiotherapy and immunotherapy resistance in tumors. A single record per CDR3 protein comes from TCRdb applying MiXCR to the reads. Here the sample spans around 99,000 distinct CDR3 sequences, 9.4% being singletons. Sequencing used PBMCs, obtained before treatment. All receptors come from a male donor with prostate cancer. Each CDR3 is given with its conserved first and last residue. Each record gives: clone size, D gene, J gene, V gene, CDR3 protein, CDR3 DNA. A D gene is named only where the DNA matches it firmly. For some rows the clone size is stated as once, few or many, or as a class when expanded; others skip it.

size: many
D: NA
J: TRBJ2-4
V: TRBV14
CDR3: CASSIGNIQYF
DNA: TGTGCCAGCAGCATCGGAAACATTCAGTACTTC

size: many
D: NA
J: TRBJ2-1
V: TRBV4-1
CDR3: CASSQDRVSDEQFF
DNA: TGCGCCAGCAGCCAAGATAGGGTCAGCGATGAGCAGTTCTTC

size: many
D: TRBD2
J: TRBJ2-6
V: TRBV28
CDR3: CASSLWAGGAGANVLTF
DNA: TGTGCCAGCAGTTTATGGGCCGGGGGGGCTGGGGCCAACGTCCTGACTTTC

size: many
D: NA
J: TRBJ2-7
V: TRBV12-3/TRBV12-4
CDR3: CASSLGREQYF
DNA: TGTGCCAGCAGTCTCGGACGCGAGCAGTACTTC

size: many
D: NA
J: TRBJ2-7
V: TRBV15
CDR3: CATSRLGVASYEQYF
DNA: TGTGCCACCAGCAGGTTAGGGGTAGCCTCCTACGAGCAGTACTTC

size: many
D: NA
J: TRBJ2-7
V: TRBV4-1
CDR3: CASRPTTGQIYEQYF
DNA: TGCGCCAGCAGGCCGACCACCGGACAGATCTACGAGCAGTACTTC

size: NA
D: NA
J: TRBJ1-1
V: TRBV6-2/TRBV6-3
CDR3: CASRGVGTEAFF
DNA: TGTGCCAGCAGGGGAGTTGGGACTGAAGCTTTCTTT

size: many
D: NA
J: TRBJ2-1
V: TRBV4-3
CDR3: CASSHRSSAGQFF
DNA: TGCGCCAGCAGCCACCGATCTAGCGCCGGCCAGTTCTTC

size: many
D: NA
J: TRBJ2-1
V: TRBV5-5
CDR3: CASSEQLGAYNEQFF
DNA: TGTGCCAGCAGCGAGCAACTCGGAGCCTACAATGAGCAGTTCTTC

size: NA
D: TRBD1
J: TRBJ2-7
V: TRBV28
CDR3: CASRLRDSRGEQYF
DNA: TGTGCCAGCAGACTCCGGGACAGTCGGGGCGAGCAGTACTTC

size: many
D: TRBD1
J: TRBJ1-6
V: TRBV6-6
CDR3: CASSYGTGASPLHF
DNA: TGTGCCAGCAGTTACGGGACAGGGGCTTCACCCCTCCACTTT

size: many
D: NA
J: TRBJ2-1
V: TRBV19
CDR3: CASSIAPEGVNEQFF
DNA: TGTGCCAGTAGTATAGCTCCCGAGGGGGTCAATGAGCAGTTCTTC

size: many
D: TRBD2
J: TRBJ2-7
V: TRBV5-4
CDR3: CASSLPGGNRYEQYF
DNA: TGTGCCAGCAGCCTCCCGGGGGGAAATCGATACGAGCAGTACTTC

size: many
D: NA
J: TRBJ1-2
V: TRBV30
CDR3: CAVSPATNYGYTF
DNA: TGTGCCGTCTCCCCAGCTACCAACTATGGCTACACCTTC

size: many
D: TRBD1
J: TRBJ2-7
V: TRBV28
CDR3: CATRGTGGGYEQYF
DNA: TGTGCCACCCGAGGGACAGGGGGTGGGTACGAGCAGTACTTC

size: many
D: TRBD2
J: TRBJ2-3
V: TRBV30
CDR3: CAWSYRRLAGARGTQYF
DNA: TGTGCCTGGAGTTACCGTCGACTAGCGGGAGCGAGGGGGACGCAGTATTTT

size: many
D: TRBD2
J: TRBJ2-1
V: TRBV6-2/TRBV6-3
CDR3: CASVRWGGEQFF
DNA: TGTGCCAGCGTTCGCTGGGGGGGTGAGCAGTTCTTC

size: many
D: NA
J: TRBJ2-1
V: TRBV4-1
CDR3: CASSPLTRGSYNEQFF
DNA: TGCGCCAGCAGCCCTTTGACTAGAGGATCCTACAATGAGCAGTTCTTC

size: few
D: TRBD2
J: TRBJ2-1
V: TRBV20-1
CDR3: CSAPLGGRTYNEQFF
DNA: TGCAGTGCTCCCTTAGGCGGGAGGACCTACAATGAGCAGTTCTTC

size: many
D: NA
J: TRBJ2-1
V: TRBV3-1
CDR3: CASSQGSSYNEQFF
DNA: TGTGCCAGCAGCCAAGGAAGCTCCTACAATGAGCAGTTCTTC

size: many
D: NA
J: TRBJ2-3
V: TRBV29-1
CDR3: CSVARAAGTDTQYF
DNA: TGCAGCGTTGCCAGAGCTGCGGGCACAGATACGCAGTATTTT

size: many
D: NA
J: TRBJ2-7
V: TRBV7-8
CDR3: CASSSFGSDYEQYF
DNA: TGTGCCAGCAGCTCCTTTGGGTCTGACTACGAGCAGTACTTC

size: many
D: TRBD2
J: TRBJ2-6
V: TRBV5-5
CDR3: CASHQSGLSGANVLTF
DNA: TGTGCCAGCCATCAATCGGGACTATCTGGGGCCAACGTCCTGACTTTC

size: many
D: NA
J: TRBJ2-7
V: TRBV7-9
CDR3: CASSSNTVAHEQYF
DNA: TGTGCCAGCAGCTCCAATACCGTCGCCCACGAGCAGTACTTC

size: many
D: NA
J: TRBJ2-1
V: TRBV2
CDR3: CASSERNEQFF
DNA: TGTGCCAGCAGTGAGAGGAATGAGCAGTTCTTC

size: many
D: NA
J: TRBJ2-3
V: TRBV4-3
CDR3: CASSQERWYTQYF
DNA: TGCGCCAGCAGCCAAGAGCGGTGGTATACGCAGTATTTT

size: many
D: TRBD2
J: TRBJ2-1
V: TRBV7-9
CDR3: CASSLTSGRTGEQFF
DNA: TGTGCCAGCAGCTTGACTAGCGGGAGGACTGGTGAGCAGTTCTTC

size: many
D: NA
J: TRBJ2-5
V: TRBV15
CDR3: CATSRGDMGVRETQYF
DNA: TGTGCCACCAGCAGAGGGGATATGGGGGTCAGGGAGACCCAGTACTTC

size: NA
D: NA
J: TRBJ1-2
V: TRBV5-4
CDR3: CASSLVGTNYGYTF
DNA: TGTGCCAGCAGCTTGGTGGGAACTAACTATGGCTACACCTTC

size: NA
D: NA
J: TRBJ2-7
V: TRBV20-1
CDR3: CSASDRNSNEQYF
DNA: TGCAGTGCTAGCGACAGGAATTCTAACGAGCAGTACTTC

size: NA
D: TRBD2
J: TRBJ2-5
V: TRBV20-1
CDR3: CSASSLAGRRSAQYF
DNA: TGCAGTGCTAGCTCGCTAGCGGGGCGGCGGTCGGCCCAGTACTTC

size: many
D: NA
J: TRBJ2-3
V: TRBV29-1
CDR3: CGIVVRPDTQYF
DNA: TGCGGTATTGTTGTGAGACCGGATACGCAGTATTTT

size: NA
D: NA
J: TRBJ2-6
V: TRBV19
CDR3: CASSPQLSSSGANVLTF
DNA: TGTGCCAGTAGTCCCCAGCTAAGTTCCTCTGGGGCCAACGTCCTGACTTTC

size: many
D: NA
J: TRBJ2-3
V: TRBV7-8
CDR3: CASSRFRGDSTDTQYF
DNA: TGTGCCAGCAGCCGTTTCAGGGGGGACAGCACAGATACGCAGTATTTT

size: many
D: NA
J: TRBJ1-1
V: TRBV7-9
CDR3: CASSLEKNTEAFF
DNA: TGTGCCAGCAGCTTGGAAAAGAACACTGAAGCTTTCTTT

size: many
D: NA
J: TRBJ2-5
V: TRBV7-2
CDR3: CASSLGELREGTQYF
DNA: TGTGCCAGCAGCTTAGGGGAACTCAGAGAGGGGACCCAGTACTTC

size: many
D: NA
J: TRBJ2-1
V: TRBV4-3
CDR3: CASSRSTGNYNEQFF
DNA: TGCGCCAGCAGCCGATCGACAGGCAACTACAATGAGCAGTTCTTC

size: many
D: NA
J: TRBJ2-4
V: TRBV4-1
CDR3: CASSQAVGGQNIQYF
DNA: TGCGCCAGCAGCCAAGCGGTAGGGGGGCAAAACATTCAGTACTTC

size: many
D: NA
J: TRBJ2-6
V: TRBV20-1
CDR3: CSASPSSGANVLTF
DNA: TGCAGTGCTAGTCCGTCCTCTGGGGCCAACGTCCTGACTTTC

size: NA
D: NA
J: TRBJ2-1
V: TRBV5-1
CDR3: CASRPLSQGPYYNEQFF
DNA: TGCGCCAGCAGGCCCCTTTCACAGGGCCCCTACTACAATGAGCAGTTCTTC

size: many
D: TRBD1
J: TRBJ2-3
V: TRBV28
CDR3: CASSSLTGTGRFSTDTQYF
DNA: TGTGCCAGCAGTTCTCTAACCGGGACAGGAAGATTTAGCACAGATACGCAGTATTTT

size: many
D: NA
J: TRBJ1-6
V: TRBV12-3/TRBV12-4
CDR3: CASSLSGRRDNSPLHF
DNA: TGTGCCAGCAGTTTAAGTGGACGGAGGGATAATTCACCCCTCCACTTT

size: many
D: NA
J: TRBJ2-1
V: TRBV4-1
CDR3: CASSPLDREGNEQFF
DNA: TGCGCCAGCAGCCCGTTAGACAGGGAGGGCAATGAGCAGTTCTTC

size: many
D: NA
J: TRBJ2-5
V: TRBV7-2
CDR3: CASSFSETQYF
DNA: TGTGCCAGCAGCTTTTCCGAGACCCAGTACTTC

size: many
D: TRBD2
J: TRBJ2-3
V: TRBV14
CDR3: CASRGATSGATQYF
DNA: TGTGCCAGCAGGGGGGCGACTAGCGGGGCTACGCAGTATTTT

size: many
D: NA
J: TRBJ2-6
V: TRBV7-2
CDR3: CASSLYGGSGANVLTF
DNA: TGTGCCAGCAGCTTATACGGAGGCTCTGGGGCCAACGTCCTGACTTTC

size: NA
D: TRBD2
J: TRBJ2-1
V: TRBV5-4
CDR3: CASSVGLAGSSDEQFF
DNA: TGTGCCAGCAGCGTGGGACTAGCGGGAAGTTCGGATGAGCAGTTCTTC

size: many
D: TRBD1
J: TRBJ2-5
V: TRBV5-4
CDR3: CASSLADRVETQYF
DNA: TGTGCCAGCAGCTTGGCCGACAGGGTAGAGACCCAGTACTTC

size: many
D: NA
J: TRBJ2-1
V: TRBV10-3
CDR3: CAISVGGDNEQFF
DNA: TGTGCCATCAGTGTAGGGGGGGACAATGAGCAGTTCTTC

size: many
D: NA
J: TRBJ2-2
V: TRBV12-3/TRBV12-4
CDR3: CASSLETAGELFF
DNA: TGTGCCAGCAGTTTAGAGACCGCCGGGGAGCTGTTTTTT

size: once
D: TRBD2
J: TRBJ2-3
V: TRBV4-2
CDR3: CASSLRTSGSGDTQYF
DNA: TGTGCCAGCAGCCTCAGGACTAGCGGGAGTGGAGATACGCAGTATTTT

size: many
D: TRBD1
J: TRBJ1-2
V: TRBV29-1
CDR3: CSTTGQGNYGYTF
DNA: TGCAGCACGACGGGACAGGGAAACTATGGCTACACCTTC

size: NA
D: TRBD1
J: TRBJ2-5
V: TRBV4-2
CDR3: CASSQDSGGVETQYF
DNA: TGTGCCAGCAGCCAAGATTCAGGGGGCGTAGAGACCCAGTACTTC

size: many
D: TRBD1
J: TRBJ2-5
V: TRBV18
CDR3: CASSPSIRGRAETQYF
DNA: TGTGCCAGCTCACCATCCATCAGGGGGCGAGCGGAGACCCAGTACTTC

size: many
D: NA
J: TRBJ1-5
V: TRBV6-2/TRBV6-3
CDR3: CASSYSGRPQHF
DNA: TGTGCCAGCAGTTACTCGGGCAGGCCCCAGCATTTT